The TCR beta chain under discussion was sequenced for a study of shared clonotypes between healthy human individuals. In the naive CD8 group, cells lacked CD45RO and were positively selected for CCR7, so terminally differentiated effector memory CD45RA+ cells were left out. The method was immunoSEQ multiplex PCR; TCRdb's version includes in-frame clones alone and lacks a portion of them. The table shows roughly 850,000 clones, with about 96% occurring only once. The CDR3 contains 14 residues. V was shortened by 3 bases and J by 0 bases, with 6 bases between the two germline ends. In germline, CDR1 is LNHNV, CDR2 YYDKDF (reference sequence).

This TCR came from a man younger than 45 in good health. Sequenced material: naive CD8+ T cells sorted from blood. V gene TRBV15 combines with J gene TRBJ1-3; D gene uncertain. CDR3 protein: CATSRETSGNTIYF. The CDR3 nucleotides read TGTGCCACCAGCAGGGAGACCTCTGGAAACACCATATATTTT. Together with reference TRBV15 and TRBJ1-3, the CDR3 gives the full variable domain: DAMVIQNPRYQVTQFGKPVTLSCSQTLNHNVMYWYQQKSSQAPKLLFHYYDKDFNNEADTPDNFQSRRPNTSFCFLDIRSPGLGDTAMYLCATSRETSGNTIYFGEGSWLTVV.